This T cell receptor (beta chain) was captured in a study of blood T cell repertoires in COVID-19. The wider study: T cells, B-cell-depleted T cells, or PBMCs supplied cDNA or gDNA.

Some clones are missing from TCRdb's copy, which holds only in-frame ones; the method was immunoSEQ multiplex PCR. The sample includes approximately 37,000 clones, about 86% of them seen just once. The CDR3 contains 17 residues. The germline V gene encodes CDR1 KGHSH and CDR2 LQKENI. The J segment lost 1 base and the V segment lost 4 bases, leaving 2 bases of the junction unmatched. The sequencing sample was made of peripheral blood. The V and J genes are TRBV18 and TRBJ2-6, with 12 bases aligning to TRBD1. The clonotype comes from a man in his forties with active COVID-19. CDR3: CASSRGQGASGANVLTF. The DNA for the CDR3 is TGTGCCAGCTCACGGGGACAGGGGGCGTCTGGGGCCAACGTCCTGACTTTC.